A selection of T cell receptor beta chains follows, all from one sample in a study of technical replicates of blood from a few donors. The assay was immunoSEQ multiplex PCR, and TCRdb's table has in-frame clones only and misses some. The repertoire holds 80,000 to 100,000 clones, with roughly nine tenths as singletons. The sequenced material came from T cells isolated from PBMCs. These receptors were taken from a human donor in good health. The CDR3 runs from the conserved cysteine through the conserved F or W. The D gene is left open where the match is weak. Some rows mark clone size as missing; the rest say once, few, many or name a class of expanded clone.

d_call,j_call,clone_size,v_call,cdr3_nt,cdr3_aa
-,TRBJ2-3,-,TRBV5-1,TGCGCCAGCAGCTTGGGGTTTGAACAGCTCACAGATACGCAGTATTTT,CASSLGFEQLTDTQYF
-,TRBJ2-7,-,TRBV19,TGTGCCAGTAGTATCCCAGACAGGTCCTACGAGCAGTACTTC,CASSIPDRSYEQYF
-,TRBJ1-3,-,TRBV21-1,TGTGCCAGCAGCAAAGGTTCGGGGTTTGGTGGAAACACCATATATTTT,CASSKGSGFGGNTIYF
TRBD1,TRBJ1-2,-,TRBV9,TGTGCCAGCAGCTCCCCGGGGACAGCCTACACCTTC,CASSSPGTAYTF
TRBD1,TRBJ2-2,-,TRBV9,TGTGCCAGCAGCGGCTCCCGGGACAGGGATACCGGGGAGCTGTTTTTT,CASSGSRDRDTGELFF
-,TRBJ1-1,-,TRBV30,TGTGCCTGGAGTCTAGGGGGACGCACTGAAGCTTTCTTT,CAWSLGGRTEAFF
TRBD1,TRBJ2-5,-,TRBV9,TGTGCCAGCTCTCGGGGGACAGGTTTAGAGACCCAGTACTTC,CASSRGTGLETQYF
-,TRBJ1-5,-,TRBV2,TGTGCCAGCAGTGCCCACAGGGCTCAGCCCCAGCATTTT,CASSAHRAQPQHF
-,TRBJ2-4,-,TRBV18,TGTGCCAGCTCGCCTTACGGGACTCTCGAAAGCATTCAGTACTTC,CASSPYGTLESIQYF
-,TRBJ2-1,-,TRBV5-1,TGCGCCAGCAGCTTGGAATCAGCGAGCTCCTACAATGAGCAGTTCTTC,CASSLESASSYNEQFF
-,TRBJ2-3,-,TRBV18,TGTGCCAGCTCACCCGGGCCCAGGAGGGATACGCAGTATTTT,CASSPGPRRDTQYF
-,TRBJ2-5,-,TRBV4-1,TGCGCCAGCAGCCCCCGAGGGTTCGTCGGAGAGACCCAGTACTTC,CASSPRGFVGETQYF
TRBD2,TRBJ2-7,-,TRBV10-1,TGCGCCAGCAGTGAGGACCTTATAGCGGGAGAAGGCAGCGAGCAGTACTTC,CASSEDLIAGEGSEQYF
TRBD1,TRBJ1-2,-,TRBV4-1,TGCGCCAGCAGCCCACCGGGACAGGGAGCGAATGGCTACACCTTC,CASSPPGQGANGYTF
TRBD1,TRBJ2-2,-,TRBV10-2,TGCGCCAGCAGTGAGACTTGGACAGGGGGCACGGGGGAGCTGTTTTTT,CASSETWTGGTGELFF
-,TRBJ2-7,-,TRBV29-1,TGCAGCGTTGTGGATGGGCCACCCGACGAGCAGTACTTC,CSVVDGPPDEQYF
TRBD2,TRBJ2-5,-,TRBV14,TGTGCCAGCAGCCAGTTTAGGCCTAGCGGACAAGAGACCCAGTACTTC,CASSQFRPSGQETQYF
TRBD2,TRBJ2-7,-,TRBV28,TGTGCCAGCAGTTCAGCGGGGGCAACCTACGAGCAGTACTTC,CASSSAGATYEQYF
-,TRBJ2-1,-,TRBV5-6,TGTGCCAGCAGCTTGGACAGGGATGTTTTGAATGAGCAGTTCTTC,CASSLDRDVLNEQFF
-,TRBJ1-3,-,TRBV11-2,TGTGCCAGCAGCCCAGGGTCTTCTGGAAACACCATATATTTT,CASSPGSSGNTIYF
-,TRBJ2-7,once,TRBV27,TGTGCCAGCTCTCTTAGACAGGCAGGGGCGACCTACTACGAGCAGTACTTC,CASSLRQAGATYYEQYF
-,TRBJ1-5,-,TRBV7-2,TGTGCCAGCCGCGCAGGGGATCAGCCCCAGCATTTT,CASRAGDQPQHF
TRBD1,TRBJ2-1,-,TRBV7-9,TGTGCCAGCAGCTTCCGGGACAGGGTCAATGAGCAGTTCTTC,CASSFRDRVNEQFF
TRBD1,TRBJ1-4,-,TRBV9,TGTGCCAGCAGCGTAGAACCCGGGACAGGGAATGAAAAACTGTTTTTT,CASSVEPGTGNEKLFF
-,TRBJ2-2,-,TRBV5-1,TGCGCCAGCAGCTTGACAGGGTATGATGCCGGGGAGCTGTTTTTT,CASSLTGYDAGELFF
-,TRBJ2-1,-,TRBV28,TGTGCCAGCAGTCGGCGGGCCCCTTACAATGAGCAGTTCTTC,CASSRRAPYNEQFF
-,TRBJ2-2,-,TRBV6-6,TGTGCCAGCATGGTCGCGGCCGGGGAGCTGTTTTTT,CASMVAAGELFF
TRBD1,TRBJ2-7,-,TRBV7-2,TGTGCCAGCGGCCGGGACAGGGGGGACGAGCAGTACTTC,CASGRDRGDEQYF
TRBD2,TRBJ2-2,-,TRBV2,TGTGCCAGCAATCCTCGTAGCGGGGGTTACACCGGGGAGCTGTTTTTT,CASNPRSGGYTGELFF
-,TRBJ1-5,-,TRBV7-9,TGTGCCAGCAGCTTATCCGCGGGGGGGAGCAATCAGCCCCAGCATTTT,CASSLSAGGSNQPQHF
-,TRBJ2-5,-,TRBV28,TGTGCCAGCAGTTCGATTGGCAGGGTCCAAGAGACCCAGTACTTC,CASSSIGRVQETQYF
-,TRBJ1-1,-,TRBV10-1,TGCGCCAGCAGTGAGCACAGGGCCAACACTGAAGCTTTCTTT,CASSEHRANTEAFF
TRBD1,TRBJ2-7,-,TRBV4-1,TGCGCCAGCACGGGACAGGGGGCCAACGAGCAGTACTTC,CASTGQGANEQYF
TRBD1,TRBJ1-2,once,TRBV2,TGTGCCAGCATTGGGGACAGGAGTTTCGGAGGCTACACCTTC,CASIGDRSFGGYTF
-,TRBJ1-1,-,TRBV5-1,TGCGCCAGCAGCTCCAACACAGGGACGAACACTGAAGCTTTCTTT,CASSSNTGTNTEAFF
-,TRBJ1-5,few,TRBV27,TGTGCCAGCAGCAGGACTCGGGGGAGCAATCAGCCCCAGCATTTT,CASSRTRGSNQPQHF
-,TRBJ1-1,-,TRBV5-4,TGTGCCAGCCTCGGGTCAGGGTTGAACACTGAAGCTTTCTTT,CASLGSGLNTEAFF
-,TRBJ1-1,-,TRBV5-4,TGTGCCAGCAGCGAATTAGGGAGGTCGAACACTGAAGCTTTCTTT,CASSELGRSNTEAFF
-,TRBJ2-7,once,TRBV30,TGTGCCTGGAAGTCAGGGAACTACGAGCAGTACTTC,CAWKSGNYEQYF
TRBD2,TRBJ2-7,-,TRBV5-4,TGTGCCAGCAGATCGGCGGGGGGCTTACCTTACGAGCAGTACTTC,CASRSAGGLPYEQYF
-,TRBJ2-3,-,TRBV5-1,TGCGCCAGCAGACGCGTAGTGAACACAGATACGCAGTATTTT,CASRRVVNTDTQYF
TRBD2,TRBJ2-7,-,TRBV4-2,TGTGCCTCCCGGGTAGCGGGCTCCTACGAGCAGTACTTC,CASRVAGSYEQYF
-,TRBJ1-2,-,TRBV10-3,TGTGCCATCCAAGACACAAACTATGGCTACACCTTC,CAIQDTNYGYTF
TRBD2,TRBJ2-7,-,TRBV10-1,TGCGCCAGCAGTGAAATAGGTACTAGCGGCTACGAGCAGTACTTC,CASSEIGTSGYEQYF
-,TRBJ2-1,-,TRBV19,TGTGCCAGTATGGGGGGAGGCAGATACAATGAGCAGTTCTTC,CASMGGGRYNEQFF
-,TRBJ1-4,-,TRBV5-6,TGTGCCAGCAGCTGGAGACAGAGCCGGAATGAAAAACTGTTTTTT,CASSWRQSRNEKLFF
-,TRBJ2-3,-,TRBV18,TGTGCCAGCTCACCAGCGGTTTCGCACCCCACAGATACGCAGTATTTT,CASSPAVSHPTDTQYF
TRBD1,TRBJ1-1,-,TRBV27,TGTGCCAGCAGTTCACGGGACAGGGGATACACTGAAGCTTTCTTT,CASSSRDRGYTEAFF
TRBD1,TRBJ2-1,-,TRBV29-1,TGCAGCGTAGGGGGACAGGGATACAATGAGCAGTTCTTC,CSVGGQGYNEQFF